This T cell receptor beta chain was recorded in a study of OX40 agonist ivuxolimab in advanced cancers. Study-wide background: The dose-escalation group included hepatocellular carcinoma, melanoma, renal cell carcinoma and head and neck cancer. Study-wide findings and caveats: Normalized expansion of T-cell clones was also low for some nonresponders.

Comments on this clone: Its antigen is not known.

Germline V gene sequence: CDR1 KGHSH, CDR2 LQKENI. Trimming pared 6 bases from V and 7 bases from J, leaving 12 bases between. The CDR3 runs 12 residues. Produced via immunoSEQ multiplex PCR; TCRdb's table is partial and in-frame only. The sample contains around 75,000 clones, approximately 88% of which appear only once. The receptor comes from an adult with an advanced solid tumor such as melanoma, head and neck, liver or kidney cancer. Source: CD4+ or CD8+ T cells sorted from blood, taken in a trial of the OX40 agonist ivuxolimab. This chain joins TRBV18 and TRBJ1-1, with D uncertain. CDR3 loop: CASSLRLGEAFF. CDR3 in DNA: TGTGCCAGCTCGCTAAGACTGGGTGAAGCTTTCTTT.